This note documents a single T cell receptor beta chain sequence. Its antigen is still unknown. The sample originates from a study of T cells in localized non-small cell lung cancer. Study-level results: Tumor showed lower T cell clonality than uninvolved adjacent lung, where it was highest. Heterogeneity stays possible, as sequencing covered only one tumor region.

Clones were read by immunoSEQ multiplex PCR, and TCRdb kept only the in-frame ones, dropping some. Among 29,000 or so clones listed, 88% were seen once. V lost 3 bases and J lost 5, with 13 bases in between. This CDR3 contains 14 residues. Germline CDR1 and CDR2: WNHNN and SYGVQD (reference sequence). J is TRBJ1-1 and V is TRBV10-1; D gene ambiguous. This specimen consisted of peripheral blood, obtained before any cancer treatment. The TCR sequence derives from an older female donor with stage III squamous cell lung carcinoma. In DNA form, the CDR3 reads TGCGCCAGCAGTGACCAACGACGTGGGACTGAAGCTTTCTTT. This gives the protein CASSDQRRGTEAFF.